This TCR beta chain emerged from a study of beta chain features in type 1 diabetes. Study background: Age and gender were similar between patients and healthy donors, as were cell yields.

Trimming took 1 base from V and 7 from J; bases not matched to a gene: 5. The CDR3 contains 14 residues. Germline lookup yields CDR1 LGHNA and CDR2 YSLEER. Sequenced material consisted of expressed TCRB transcripts (all of the isolated RNA was reverse transcribed). The read count averaged about 3.3 million across naive, central memory and regulatory T cell samples. Generated by immunoSEQ multiplex PCR, the TCRdb table keeps only in-frame clones and is missing some. Of over 600,000 clones in the sample, under 15% were seen once. Study-wide results and limits: In cDNA sequencing, cells with high TCR expression could be over-represented. All four CD4+ subsets of Type 1 diabetes patients contained TCRB CDR3s that were moderately but significantly shorter. Any HLA effect on TCRB rearrangement was left unresolved by small sub-analyses.

Turning to this clone: What it recognizes is unknown.

The sample consisted of naive CD4+ T cells from blood. The rearrangement joins TRBV4-3 to TRBJ2-5; the match to TRBD1 covers 8 bases. This receptor was obtained from a young man with type 1 diabetes. In nucleotides, the CDR3 is TGCGCCAGCAGCCAAGTGACAGGGGCTGGGACCCAGTACTTC. Encoded protein: CASSQVTGAGTQYF.